These 3 T cell receptor beta chains share one sample of origin, sequenced in a study of tissue T cells after allogeneic stem cell transplantation. Time point in this sample: mouse harvest day 7 after allogeneic transplant. Tail vein injection delivered 10^7 T-cell-depleted bone marrow cells and 10^6 splenic CD5+ T cells. This table comes from immunoSEQ multiplex PCR, and its TCRdb copy is limited to in-frame clones, with some not included. Of several thousand clones listed, under 55% are singletons. The specimen was gut tissue. The receptors stem from a female BALB/c mouse given C57BL/6 T cells with graft-versus-host disease after an allogeneic hematopoietic cell transplant.

Details on this clone: Gene names refer to mouse genes. The read halts 1 residue ahead of the CDR3 end, with the missing end drawn from the germline J gene. The chain employs TRBV4 and TRBJ1-4; 11 bases are shared with TRBD1. Germline CDR1 and CDR2: LGHDT and YNNKQL (reference sequence). This CDR3 is 16 amino acids long. V dropped 6 bases and J dropped 0; count of bases not matched to a gene: 3. This CDR3 is CASRGDRGISNERLFF. The sequenced CDR3 bases are TGTGCCAGCAGGGGGGACAGGGGGATTTCCAACGAAAGATTATTT.

To note about this clone: Mouse gene names apply. The missing CDR3 end, 1 residue past where the read stops, is filled in from the germline J gene. The J gene is TRBJ2-3, the V gene TRBV31; 9 bases fit TRBD2. The ends lost 2 bases at V and 0 bases at J; junction bases unmatched: 6. Germline V gene data show CDR1 as GKSSPN and CDR2 as SITVG. This CDR3 spans 16 amino acids. The covered CDR3 bases are TGTGCCTGGAGTTCTCGACTGGGGGCTAGTGCAGAAACGCTGTAT. This codes for CAWSSRLGASAETLY. Given in full, the CDR3 is CAWSSRLGASAETLYF. The full variable domain, its missing parts supplied by reference TRBV31 and TRBJ2-3, is AQTIHQWPVAEIKAVGSPLSLGCTIKGKSSPNLYWYWQATGGTLQQLFYSITVGQVESVVQLNLSASRPKDDQFILSTEKLLLSHSGFYLCAWSSRLGASAETLYFGSGTRLTVL.

Note on this clone: Gene names and germline refer to mouse. The CDR3 extends 1 residue past the end of the read, so its final part is completed from the germline J gene. J is TRBJ2-5 and V is TRBV13-3; TRBD1 aligns across 8 bases. Germline V gene lookup returns CDR1 NNHDY and CDR2 SYVADS. The CDR3 contains 14 residues. V shed 5 bases and J 0 bases; nucleotides not matched to a gene: 2. The part of the CDR3 DNA that was read is TGTGCCAGCAGGCAGGGGGCGAACCAAGACACCCAGTAC. Protein product: CASRQGANQDTQY. The entire CDR3 protein reads CASRQGANQDTQYF. The full variable domain, in which reference TRBV13-3 and TRBJ2-5 provide the parts outside the CDR3, is EAAVTQSPRSKVAVTGGKVTLSCHQTNNHDYMYWYRQDTGHGLRLIHYSYVADSTEKGDIPDGYKASRPSQENFSLILELASLSQTAVYFCASRQGANQDTQYFGPGTRLLVL.